The following is a T cell receptor (beta chain) sequence with its context. Its antigen is as yet unknown. The data are from a study of cytomegalovirus exposure and HLA in healthy donors. Study findings and constraints: Among the sequence variants, a highly shared cluster was likely an artifact of sequencing. Later on, an analysis found that several of the most significant clusters appeared to be linked to common viral pathogens, which included parvovirus B19. Further analysis, carried out later, found HLA-associated TCR beta chains more clonally expanded than equally common other chains.

PCR was performed using 60 Vbeta and 13 Jbeta primers. TCRdb keeps only in-frame clones here, not all; method: immunoSEQ multiplex PCR. The sample holds about 270,000 clones, around 65% seen once. Donors sampled were nominally healthy, though unrecorded immune exposures were likely. The CDR3 has 15 residues. Per the germline V gene, CDR1 is SGHNT and CDR2 is YYREEE (reference sequence). V was pared by 2 bases and J by 0 bases, with 3 bases of the junction left unmatched. V is TRBV5-4 and J is TRBJ2-7, with TRBD1 matching over 9 bases. The sample comprised PBMCs. The source is a female donor in good health and CMV-seronegative. This CDR3 reads CASSFTGGLSYEQYF. The CDR3 DNA follows: TGTGCCAGCAGCTTCACAGGGGGCCTCTCCTACGAGCAGTACTTC.